These 26 T cell receptor beta chains came from one sample sequenced in a study of T cell repertoires in cytomegalovirus infection (dated by TCRdb to about 2019). The data were produced on an Illumina HiSeq 1500. TCRdb passed the public sequencing reads through fastp at Q25 and MiXCR, retaining productive beta sequences. Rows with one shared CDR3 protein collapse into an entry with the most common genes and DNA. Across this sample there are 350,000 to 450,000 distinct CDR3 sequences, with around a sixth seen only once. The ten largest clonotypes hold roughly 8.7% of the sample. Material: PBMCs. Source of these receptors: a human donor in good health (CMV status not recorded). Some clones in this sample may be carry-over from other donors' samples.

This sequence joins TRBV6-2 or TRBV6-3 and TRBJ2-7; 8 bases align to TRBD1. The CDR3 covers 15 residues. The germline V gene encodes CDR1 MNHEY and CDR2 SVGEGT. Trimming removed 2 bases from V and 4 bases from J; junction bases left unmatched: 7. CDR3 coding DNA: TGTGCCAGCAGTTACGACGATCAGGGGGCGTACGAGCAGTACTTC. Its protein product is CASSYDDQGAYEQYF.

CDR3 bases: TGCAGTGCTAGAGCCCCGGGCGCACCAGGTCAGCCCCAGCATTTT. It codes for CSARAPGAPGQPQHF. The chain links TRBV20-1 to TRBJ1-5; D is uncertain. Per germline, CDR1 DFQATT and CDR2 SNEGSKA (reference sequence). The CDR3 length is 15 residues. Trimming cost V 1 base and J 6 bases, with 16 bases left between them.

The sample holds one count of this clonotype. The V call is TRBV10-3, the J call TRBJ2-3; D not resolved. Trimming left V 11 bases short and J 6 bases short, with 18 bases between. CDR1 is ENHRY, CDR2 SYGVKD, per germline. The CDR3 length is 13 residues. The CDR3 nucleotides are TGTGCCGCCCGACTTGTGCGGTTGGATACGCAGTATTTT. Its protein product is CAARLVRLDTQYF.

This chain uses TRBV2 with TRBJ1-6; TRBD1 matches at 9 bases. Germline V lookup: CDR1 SNHLY, CDR2 FYNNEI. The V gene end was trimmed by 6 bases and the J gene end by 11 bases; junction bases not matched to a gene: 11. The CDR3 consists of 15 residues. CDR3 loop: CASRATGGGLPPLHF. The CDR3 region has the DNA TGTGCCAGCAGAGCGACAGGGGGAGGTTTGCCACCCCTCCACTTT.

This clonotype occurred a few times. The chain has TRBV19 and TRBJ2-1; 10 bases map to TRBD2. The germline gives CDR1 LNHDA, CDR2 SQIVND (reference sequence). V shed 3 bases and J 9 bases; nucleotides not matched to a gene: 8. CDR3 length: 15 residues. The CDR3 loop reads CASSILLAGEGEQFF. For the CDR3, the DNA is TGTGCCAGTAGTATCCTGCTAGCGGGGGAAGGTGAGCAGTTCTTC.

This clonotype came up many times. V usage is TRBV20-1 and J usage is TRBJ2-5; 9 bases agree with TRBD2. From germline, CDR1 is DFQATT and CDR2 SNEGSKA (reference sequence). The CDR3 has 16 residues. The V gene end was trimmed by 6 bases and the J gene end by 4 bases; junction bases not matched to a gene: 15. The chain's CDR3 is CSATPRAGGTSETQYF. For the CDR3, the DNA is TGCAGTGCCACCCCGCGGGCGGGGGGGACTTCAGAGACCCAGTACTTC.

This clonotype was seen more than once but under ten times. This chain links TRBV4-1 with TRBJ1-6; 11 bases agree with TRBD1. CDR1 and CDR2 from the germline V gene are MGHRA and YSYEKL. The CDR3 runs to 19 residues. V lost 0 bases and J lost 2; bases outside the gene matches: 6. CDR3 nucleotide sequence: TGCGCCAGCAGCCAAGAGGGCGGGACAGGGGGAACCTATAATTCACCCCTCCACTTT. It encodes CASSQEGGTGGTYNSPLHF.

This chain connects TRBV28 to TRBJ1-1; D uncertain. Trimming removed 2 bases at V and 4 bases at J, with 17 bases between. Germline lookup yields CDR1 MDHEN and CDR2 SYDVKM. The CDR3 spans 16 residues. The CDR3 loop is CASSLRGEAASTEAFF. DNA for the CDR3: TGTGCCAGCAGTTTACGTGGGGAGGCAGCTAGCACTGAAGCTTTCTTT.

At least ten counts were recorded for this clonotype. J is TRBJ2-3 and V is TRBV7-2; no definite D call. V lost 2 bases and J 2 bases, leaving 8 bases between the germline ends. CDR1 is SGHTA and CDR2 is FQGNSA in the germline V gene. This CDR3 region has 14 residues. CDR3 bases: TGTGCCAGCAGCTTATCTCCTACCACAGATACGCAGTATTTT. It encodes CASSLSPTTDTQYF.

The chain has TRBV10-3 and TRBJ2-4; D not certain. Between the trimmed V and J ends, which lost 10 bases and 1 base, there was a span of 11 bases. CDR3 size: 13 residues. Germline CDR1 is ENHRY and CDR2 is SYGVKD. CDR3 in amino acids: CATAVIAKNIQYF. The CDR3 DNA sequence: TGTGCCACCGCCGTTATCGCCAAAAACATTCAGTACTTC.

Ten or more counts support this clonotype. This sequence joins TRBV7-2 and TRBJ2-3; 7 bases fit TRBD2. Germline loops: CDR1 SGHTA, CDR2 FQGNSA. The CDR3 is 18 residues long. V was pared by 0 bases and J by 0 bases, with 9 bases of the junction left unmatched. CDR3 residues: CASSLATSADRSTDTQYF. CDR3 sequence (DNA): TGTGCCAGCAGCTTAGCTACTAGCGCCGATCGTAGCACAGATACGCAGTATTTT.

This clonotype has just a few counts. The chain's CDR3 is CASSLSTGRSDEQYF. Written as DNA, the CDR3 is TGTGCCAGCAGCCTCTCGACAGGGAGGTCCGACGAGCAGTACTTC. The J gene is TRBJ2-7, the V gene TRBV5-5; tentatively, D is TRBD1 (7 bases). This CDR3 spans 15 amino acids. CDR1 and CDR2 from the germline V gene are SGHKS and YYEKEE (reference sequence). The V and J ends lost 4 bases and 5 bases respectively, with 19 bases between them. Drawing the rest from reference TRBV5-5 and TRBJ2-7, the complete variable domain is DAGVTQSPTHLIKTRGQQVTLRCSPISGHKSVSWYQQVLGQGPQFIFQYYEKEERGRGNFPDRFSARQFPNYSSELNVNALLLGDSALYLCASSLSTGRSDEQYFGPGTRLTVT.

This clonotype has a handful of counts. J is TRBJ2-1 and V is TRBV5-6; unclear D gene. The germline V and J ends were trimmed by 6 bases and 1 base, with 11 bases remaining between them. Germline CDR1 is SGHDT and CDR2 is YYEEEE. This CDR3 comprises 14 residues. The CDR3 DNA sequence: TGTGCCAGCACAAGACGGGCTTCCTACAATGAGCAGTTCTTC. Protein product: CASTRRASYNEQFF.

This clonotype was counted only a few times. The chain joins TRBV12-3 or TRBV12-4 to TRBJ2-1, with D perhaps matching TRBD2 (5 bases). Trimming removed 4 bases from V and 10 bases from J, with 14 bases in between. This CDR3 has 13 amino acids. The CDR3 DNA reads TGTGCCAGCAGTTACGAGAGAGGGCGGGAGCAGTTCTTC. Amino acids: CASSYERGREQFF.

The chain has TRBV19 and TRBJ2-7; 10 bases line up with TRBD1. Germline CDR1 and CDR2: LNHDA and SQIVND (reference sequence). With 8 bases clipped from V and 11 bases from J, the junction kept 12 bases outside the gene matches. The CDR3 runs 13 residues. Here the CDR3 reads CASGSQSGTGEYF. CDR3 nucleotides: TGTGCCAGTGGTTCACAATCCGGGACAGGGGAGTACTTC.

In its sample, this clonotype was seen once. The V gene is TRBV24-1, the J gene TRBJ1-4; D not certain. The germline gives CDR1 KGHDR, CDR2 SFDVKD. The CDR3 runs to 17 residues. V was trimmed by 4 bases and J by 0 bases, leaving 14 bases between them. The CDR3 protein is CATSDPSRSPTNEKLFF. Written as DNA, the CDR3 is TGTGCCACCAGTGACCCCAGCCGGAGCCCAACTAATGAAAAACTGTTTTTT.

In its sample, this clonotype was seen many times. The V call is TRBV12-3 or TRBV12-4, the J call TRBJ2-1; 9 bases line up with TRBD1. The CDR3 contains 16 residues. V shed 6 bases and J 8 bases; nucleotides not matched to a gene: 14. The CDR3 is CASSSTGGGISYEQFF. CDR3 coding DNA: TGTGCCAGCAGCTCCACAGGGGGCGGTATATCTTATGAGCAGTTCTTC.

This chain links TRBV7-9 with TRBJ2-1; weak D call: TRBD2 (5 bases). Germline lookup yields CDR1 SEHNR and CDR2 FQNEAQ (reference sequence). V was pared by 8 bases and J by 10 bases, with 15 bases between. The CDR3 runs to 12 residues. The CDR3 bases are TGTGCCAGCGGAGCTATATCGGGAGAGCAGTTCTTC. Translation: CASGAISGEQFF.

This clonotype was detected many times. The chain has TRBV7-6 and TRBJ2-5, with 10 bases fitting TRBD2. This CDR3 is built from 15 residues. From germline, CDR1 is SGHVS and CDR2 FNYEAQ. V lost 4 bases and J lost 5; bases outside the gene matches: 7. CDR3 DNA sequence: TGTGCCAGCAGCTCAGAGCGGGGGGGCGAGGAGACCCAGTACTTC. It specifies CASSSERGGEETQYF. The full variable domain, rest sourced from reference TRBV7-6 and TRBJ2-5, is GAGVSQSPRYKVTKRGQDVALRCDPISGHVSLYWYRQALGQGPEFLTYFNYEAQQDKSGLPNDRFSAERPEGSISTLTIQRTEQRDSAMYRCASSSERGGEETQYFGPGTRLLVL.

This clonotype appeared many times. This chain uses TRBV28 with TRBJ1-1; a possible D gene is TRBD1 (5 bases). The V gene's germline CDR1 is MDHEN and CDR2 SYDVKM. The CDR3 covers 14 residues. Trimming took 6 bases from V and 1 from J, leaving 12 bases between them. The CDR3 nucleotides read TGTGCCAGCAGCGACGGGACGTGGAACACTGAAGCTTTCTTT. It translates to CASSDGTWNTEAFF.

About this clonotype itself: Just one base apart from a much larger clone, this may be a read error. No conserved phenylalanine or tryptophan ends this CDR3, so it is likely a read error. The rearrangement uses TRBV12-3 or TRBV12-4 and TRBJ2-5; a weak D match, TRBD1 (7 bases). This CDR3 has 13 amino acids. Between the trimmed V and J ends, which lost 6 bases and 5 bases, there was a span of 13 bases. This chain's CDR3 is CASRIAGGETQYC. DNA of the CDR3: TGTGCCAGCAGGATCGCAGGGGGGGAGACCCAGTACTGC.

This chain uses TRBV5-1 with TRBJ2-7, with 9 bases aligning to TRBD2. V was pared by 1 base and J by 3 bases, with 11 bases of the junction left unmatched. The CDR3 spans 17 residues. In germline, CDR1 is SGHRS, CDR2 YFSETQ. The CDR3 protein is CASSLSVSGSGSYEQYF. The CDR3 DNA sequence: TGCGCCAGCAGCTTGTCTGTCTCGGGTAGCGGGAGCTACGAGCAGTACTTC.

In this sample, this clonotype turned up a few times. This sequence joins TRBV13 and TRBJ2-1, with 13 bases fitting TRBD2. The trim removed 4 bases at V and 9 bases at J, leaving 3 bases unmatched. The CDR3 is 14 amino acids. Germline V gene data show CDR1 as PRHDT and CDR2 as FYEKMQ (reference sequence). As DNA, the CDR3 is TGTGCCAGCAGCTCGGGACTAGCGGGGAGTGAGCAGTTCTTC. This gives the protein CASSSGLAGSEQFF.

The chain has TRBV20-1 and TRBJ2-7; 10 bases fit TRBD1. This CDR3 contains 16 residues. In germline, CDR1 is DFQATT, CDR2 SNEGSKA (reference sequence). Unmatched junction bases numbered 13, after V lost 6 bases and J lost 2 bases. The DNA for the CDR3 is TGCAGTGCCACGCGGGACAGGGGATGGGCGGCCTACGAGCAGTACTTC. It translates to CSATRDRGWAAYEQYF.

The rearrangement joins TRBV19 to TRBJ2-7, with 8 bases identical to TRBD2. With 7 bases clipped from V and 1 base from J, the junction kept 6 bases outside the gene matches. This CDR3 comprises 14 residues. Germline CDR1 LNHDA, CDR2 SQIVND (reference sequence). The DNA for the CDR3 is TGTGCCAGTACCAAGGCTAGCGGGTCCTACGAGCAGTACTTC. Encoded protein: CASTKASGSYEQYF.

This clonotype came up many times. The rearrangement joins TRBV7-9 to TRBJ2-1; D is perhaps TRBD1 (6 bases). CDR1 SEHNR and CDR2 FQNEAQ come from the germline V gene (reference sequence). Trimming shortened V by 10 bases and J by 5 bases, and 15 bases separated the two germline ends. The CDR3 length is 13 residues. The CDR3 here is CAIDDRINNEQFF. The CDR3 DNA is TGTGCCATAGACGACAGGATCAACAATGAGCAGTTCTTC.